One sample yielded the 5 T cell receptor beta chains listed below, sequenced in a study of cytomegalovirus exposure and HLA in healthy donors. 60 Vbeta and 13 Jbeta primers were used in PCR. Data came from immunoSEQ multiplex PCR; TCRdb stores just in-frame clones and leaves some out. The sample includes approximately 130,000 clones, approximately 80% of them seen just once. Sequencing input: PBMCs. Receptors were obtained from a man aged 50 or older in good health and CMV-seronegative.

This rearrangement joins TRBV7-2 to TRBJ1-2; D may be TRBD1 (6 bases). Trimming left V 4 bases short and J 0 bases short, with 21 bases between. CDR1 and CDR2 (germline): SGHTA, FQGNSA. The CDR3 has 18 amino acids. The CDR3 loop reads CASSSRGGQGSANYGYTF. Here the CDR3 DNA reads TGTGCCAGCAGCTCAAGGGGGGGGCAGGGATCCGCTAACTATGGCTACACCTTC. The full variable domain, its missing parts supplied by reference TRBV7-2 and TRBJ1-2, is GAGVSQSPSNKVTEKGKDVELRCDPISGHTALYWYRQSLGQGLEFLIYFQGNSAPDKSGLPSDRFSAERTGGSVSTLTIQRTQQEDSAVYLCASSSRGGQGSANYGYTFGSGTRLTVV.

This clone came up once. The chain joins TRBV29-1 to TRBJ1-1, with D possibly being TRBD1 (6 bases). This CDR3 contains 13 residues. CDR1 is SQVTM, CDR2 ANQGSEA, per germline. Trimming pared 4 bases from V and 7 bases from J, leaving 16 bases between. The CDR3 protein is CSVAGRGEGEAFF. The CDR3 coding sequence is TGCAGCGTTGCGGGCAGGGGTGAGGGTGAAGCTTTCTTT.

This chain joins TRBV7-9 and TRBJ1-4; no clear D. Germline CDR1 is SEHNR and CDR2 is FQNEAQ (reference sequence). This CDR3 contains 13 residues. The V end lost 3 bases, the J end lost 11 bases, and 13 bases lay between the germline ends. The CDR3, as DNA: TGTGCCAGCAGCTTCGACTCGGAAACTAAACTGTTTTTT. This gives the protein CASSFDSETKLFF.

The chain has TRBV7-2 and TRBJ1-2; 9 bases are shared with TRBD1. This CDR3 contains 17 residues. V lost 3 bases, J lost 5 bases, and 13 bases stayed unmatched. CDR1 is SGHTA, CDR2 FQGNSA, per germline. CDR3 sequence (DNA): TGTGCCAGCAGCTTCCTGACGCCGGGACAGGGTGGATATGGCTACACCTTC. This codes for CASSFLTPGQGGYGYTF.

CDR3 protein: CASSFSPLGQGSYEQYF. The CDR3 DNA follows: TGCGCCAGCAGCTTCAGCCCCCTAGGACAGGGATCCTACGAGCAGTACTTC. This chain uses TRBV5-1 with TRBJ2-7; 8 positions agree with TRBD1. The V and J ends lost 2 bases and 1 base, in that order; junction bases with no gene match: 11. The germline V gene encodes CDR1 SGHRS and CDR2 YFSETQ. This CDR3 contains 17 residues. The entire variable domain, with the rest obtained from reference TRBV5-1 and TRBJ2-7, is as follows: KAGVTQTPRYLIKTRGQQVTLSCSPISGHRSVSWYQQTPGQGLQFLFEYFSETQRNKGNFPGRFSGRQFSNSRSEMNVSTLELGDSALYLCASSFSPLGQGSYEQYFGPGTRLTVT.